This T cell receptor (beta chain) was sequenced during a study of T-cell reconstitution after alpha-beta-depleted transplantation in children. Construction of the TCRbeta library involved unique molecular identifiers. A single record per CDR3 protein comes from TCRdb applying MiXCR to the PCR reads. The table shows 200,000 or so distinct CDR3 sequences, with roughly 6% occurring only once. The germline V gene encodes CDR1 SQVTM and CDR2 ANQGSEA. The CDR3 sequence is 14 residues long. The V end was cut by 5 bases, the J end by 4 bases, with 18 bases between. This clonotype was recorded many times. This specimen consisted of PBMCs, obtained before TCRalphabeta/CD19-depleted stem cell transplant. This receptor was taken from a girl in the first two years of life with combined immunodeficiency, due to receive a stem cell transplant. The V and J genes are TRBV29-1 and TRBJ2-7; D perhaps matches TRBD1 (6 bases). The CDR3 here is CSVQIPGHLYEQYF. DNA for the CDR3: TGCAGCGTTCAGATCCCGGGACACCTATACGAGCAGTACTTC.